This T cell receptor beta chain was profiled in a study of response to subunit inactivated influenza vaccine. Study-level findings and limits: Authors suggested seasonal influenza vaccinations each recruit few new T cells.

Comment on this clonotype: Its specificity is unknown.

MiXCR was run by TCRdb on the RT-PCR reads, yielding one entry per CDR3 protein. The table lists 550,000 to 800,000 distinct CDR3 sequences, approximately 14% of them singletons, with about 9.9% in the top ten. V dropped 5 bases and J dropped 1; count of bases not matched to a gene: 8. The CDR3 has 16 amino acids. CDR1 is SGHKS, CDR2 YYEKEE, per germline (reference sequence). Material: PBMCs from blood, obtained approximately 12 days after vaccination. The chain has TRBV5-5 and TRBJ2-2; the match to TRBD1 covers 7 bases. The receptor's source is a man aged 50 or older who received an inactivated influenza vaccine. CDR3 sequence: CASRPMGQWNTGELFF. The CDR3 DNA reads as TGTGCCAGCAGACCAATGGGACAGTGGAACACCGGGGAGCTGTTTTTT.